This TCR beta chain was identified in a study of cytomegalovirus exposure and HLA in healthy donors. Study as a whole: Under 90% of several hundred genotyped donors fell in the Caucasian-associated ancestry cluster.

Of note for this clone: Its antigen is unidentified.

These donors, healthy bone marrow donors, were studied. In the PCR, 60 Vbeta and 13 Jbeta primers were used. Sequenced by immunoSEQ multiplex PCR; TCRdb stores in-frame clones only, minus some. The sample consists of 140,000 to 150,000 clones, 88% of them appearing once. Findings of the study overall: A later analysis linked a missense DCLRE1C variant to TCR beta V- and J-gene trimming.

This CDR3 region has 14 residues. Germline CDR1 reads SEHNR; CDR2 reads FQNEAQ (reference sequence). V dropped 5 bases and J dropped 1 base, with 11 bases sitting between them. Material: PBMCs. The sequence was obtained from a woman aged 40 to 49 in good health and CMV-seronegative. The chain uses TRBV7-9 and TRBJ1-1, with D maybe TRBD1 (5 bases). CDR3 loop: CASSRGGSNTEAFF. In DNA, the CDR3 is TGTGCCAGCAGCCGGGGGGGATCGAACACTGAAGCTTTCTTT. Based on the CDR3 plus reference TRBV7-9 and TRBJ1-1, the full variable domain is DTGVSQNPRHKITKRGQNVTFRCDPISEHNRLYWYRQTLGQGPEFLTYFQNEAQLEKSRLLSDRFSAERPKGSFSTLEIQRTEQGDSAMYLCASSRGGSNTEAFFGQGTRLTVV.